This T cell receptor (beta chain) emerged from a study of T cell changes during pregnancy in multiple sclerosis. Generated by immunoSEQ multiplex PCR, the TCRdb table keeps only in-frame clones and is missing some. Of some 74,000 clones in the sample, roughly 92% were seen once. The sequence was collected from a female donor with multiple sclerosis, enrolled in a pregnancy study. Sequenced here: peripheral blood, sampled before pregnancy.

CDR3 sequence: CSAGLAGRRNEQFF. The DNA for the CDR3 is TGCAGCGCCGGACTAGCGGGTCGGCGCAATGAGCAGTTCTTC. The chain joins TRBV29-1 to TRBJ2-1, with 11 positions matching TRBD2. The germline CDR1 and CDR2 sequences are SQVTM and ANQGSEA. V was clipped by 7 bases and J by 6 bases; unmatched bases: 8. The CDR3 runs to 14 residues.